Listed below are T cell receptor beta chains from one sample, sequenced in a study of OX40 agonist ivuxolimab in advanced cancers. Measured with immunoSEQ multiplex PCR; TCRdb has only the in-frame clones, and not every one. The sample records 55,000 to 85,000 clones, nearly 90% being singletons. Material: CD4+ or CD8+ T cells sorted from blood, obtained in a trial of the OX40 agonist ivuxolimab. These receptors were obtained from an adult with an advanced solid tumor such as melanoma, head and neck, liver or kidney cancer. CDR3s leave out the opening cysteine and the closing phenylalanine or tryptophan. The order of the fields is V gene, J gene, clone size, CDR3 protein. Expanded clones get a size class; other rows say once, few or many, or leave the size out.

V gene: TRBV19
J gene: TRBJ2-3
clone size: NA
CDR3 protein: ASSIAGTGLSDTQY

V gene: TRBV4-1
J gene: TRBJ1-6
clone size: NA
CDR3 protein: ASTHLAGFDNSPLH

V gene: TRBV7-2
J gene: TRBJ2-7
clone size: NA
CDR3 protein: ASSLRTSATGYEQY

V gene: TRBV6-1
J gene: TRBJ2-2
clone size: few
CDR3 protein: ASLGLVSTGELF

V gene: TRBV29-1
J gene: TRBJ2-7
clone size: NA
CDR3 protein: SVQRDSYEQY

V gene: TRBV10-3
J gene: TRBJ1-2
clone size: few
CDR3 protein: AISEEGAYGYT

V gene: TRBV19
J gene: TRBJ2-6
clone size: once
CDR3 protein: ASRTGLGANVLT

V gene: TRBV5-1
J gene: TRBJ1-3
clone size: medium-sized
CDR3 protein: ASSLPRDPGNTIY

V gene: TRBV29-1
J gene: TRBJ2-2
clone size: NA
CDR3 protein: SVDGRRAGELF

V gene: TRBV15
J gene: TRBJ1-3
clone size: NA
CDR3 protein: ATTKDRRTGNTIY

V gene: TRBV7-6
J gene: TRBJ2-5
clone size: NA
CDR3 protein: ASSLAPPQTSGGQTQY

V gene: TRBV30
J gene: TRBJ1-5
clone size: NA
CDR3 protein: AWSAGQISNQPQH

V gene: TRBV10-3
J gene: TRBJ2-2
clone size: NA
CDR3 protein: AISEFGGRTGELF

V gene: TRBV28
J gene: TRBJ2-7
clone size: NA
CDR3 protein: ASSLIGPGLARRDEQY

V gene: TRBV5-5
J gene: TRBJ1-4
clone size: NA
CDR3 protein: ASSQLQGSNEKLF

V gene: TRBV18
J gene: TRBJ1-2
clone size: NA
CDR3 protein: ASSPPVGTDYGYT

V gene: TRBV18
J gene: TRBJ2-7
clone size: NA
CDR3 protein: ASSPDRGAGEQY

V gene: TRBV2
J gene: TRBJ2-7
clone size: NA
CDR3 protein: ASRGLAGGYEQY